These 17 T cell receptor beta chains share one sample of origin, sequenced in a study of blood T cell repertoires in COVID-19. Using immunoSEQ multiplex PCR, the repertoire was profiled, and TCRdb retains in-frame clones only, with some absent. The sample has some 140,000 clones, approximately 85% seen once. The sequencing sample was made of peripheral blood. The source of these receptors is a man between 60 and 70 years old with COVID-19, enrolled during active disease.

The chain couples TRBV18 to TRBJ1-6; 8 bases align to TRBD1. Germline V gene data show CDR1 as KGHSH and CDR2 as LQKENI. The CDR3 spans 18 residues. Trimming at V came to 3 bases and at J to 0 bases, leaving 7 bases not matched to a gene. The chain's CDR3 is CASSPRTGLSSYNSPLHF. CDR3 coding DNA: TGTGCCAGCTCACCGCGGACAGGGCTTAGCTCCTATAATTCACCCCTCCACTTT.

V and J are TRBV7-9 and TRBJ2-7; 8 positions agree with TRBD1. This CDR3 spans 17 amino acids. V lost 5 bases to trimming and J lost 4 bases; unmatched junction nucleotides: 16. Per germline, CDR1 SEHNR and CDR2 FQNEAQ (reference sequence). CDR3 in DNA: TGTGCCAGCAGCGGAGGCCAGGGGGCCCTCCGGGGGTACGAGCAGTACTTC. Translated: CASSGGQGALRGYEQYF. Supplemented by reference TRBV7-9 and TRBJ2-7, the full variable domain reads DTGVSQNPRHKITKRGQNVTFRCDPISEHNRLYWYRQTLGQGPEFLTYFQNEAQLEKSRLLSDRFSAERPKGSFSTLEIQRTEQGDSAMYLCASSGGQGALRGYEQYFGPGTRLTVT.

V and J are TRBV24-1 and TRBJ1-1; D not certain. Germline assignment: CDR1 KGHDR and CDR2 SFDVKD. Trimming cost V 9 bases and J 2 bases, with 12 bases left between them. There are 13 residues in the CDR3. The CDR3 DNA follows: TGTGCCACCCGAGGAGGATTTAACACTGAAGCTTTCTTT. This gives the protein CATRGGFNTEAFF.

The chain links TRBV18 to TRBJ1-5; 8 bases fit TRBD1. The CDR3 consists of 16 residues. Germline V lookup: CDR1 KGHSH, CDR2 LQKENI. Trimming cost V 0 bases and J 7 bases; bases outside gene matches: 8. CDR3 residues: CASSPPGQGGSQPQHF. In DNA form, the CDR3 reads TGTGCCAGCTCACCACCCGGACAGGGCGGGAGCCAGCCCCAGCATTTT.

This chain uses TRBV11-2 with TRBJ1-6; D is unclear. The germline V gene encodes CDR1 SGHAT and CDR2 FQNNGV. The CDR3 covers 14 residues. The germline V and J ends were trimmed by 4 bases and 9 bases, with 13 bases remaining between them. CDR3 sequence reads: CASSSLVSGSPLHF. In nucleotides, the CDR3 is TGTGCCAGCAGCTCCCTGGTTTCAGGTTCACCCCTCCACTTT.

This clone was recorded a few times. The chain is built from TRBV4-3 and TRBJ2-6, with D possibly TRBD1 on 6 matching bases. The ends were cut back, 4 bases at V and 4 bases at J, with 11 bases in the middle. From germline, CDR1 is LGHNA and CDR2 YSLEER. CDR3 length equals 15 residues. CDR3 sequence: CASSPNRVGANVLTF. The DNA for the CDR3 is TGCGCCAGCAGCCCGAACAGGGTCGGGGCCAACGTCCTGACTTTC.

This chain links TRBV19 with TRBJ1-2; TRBD1 aligns across 9 bases. The V segment lost 1 base and the J segment 3 bases; nucleotides outside the gene matches: 3. Germline V gene sequence: CDR1 LNHDA, CDR2 SQIVND (reference sequence). The CDR3 is 15 residues long. The CDR3 is CASSIARQGDYGYTF. CDR3 nucleotides: TGTGCCAGTAGTATAGCGCGACAGGGGGACTATGGCTACACCTTC.

The chain recombines TRBV4-2 with TRBJ1-3; 8 nucleotides align to TRBD1. V was clipped by 0 bases and J by 2 bases; unmatched bases: 0. CDR3 length: 15 amino acids. The V gene's germline CDR1 is LGHNA and CDR2 YNFKEQ. In DNA, the CDR3 is TGTGCCAGCAGCCAAGACAGGGGGCCTGGAAACACCATATATTTT. Its translation is CASSQDRGPGNTIYF.

This chain uses TRBV7-3 with TRBJ2-7; TRBD2 aligns across 8 bases. The CDR3 sequence is 17 residues long. The germline CDR1 and CDR2 sequences are SGHTA and FQGTGA. The J segment lost 0 bases and the V segment lost 5 bases, leaving 12 bases of the junction unmatched. In DNA, the CDR3 is TGTGCCAGCAGCCCCCTAGGACTAGCCATATCCTCCTACGAGCAGTACTTC. Its translation is CASSPLGLAISSYEQYF.

The table lists this clone with a count of one. This sequence joins TRBV6-2 or TRBV6-3 and TRBJ2-7; 7 bases match TRBD1. This CDR3 is built from 16 residues. Per the germline V gene, CDR1 is MNHEY and CDR2 is SVGEGT. The ends lost 6 bases at V and 0 bases at J; junction bases unmatched: 11. CDR3 sequence: CASSPPVTGSSYEQYF. DNA of the CDR3: TGTGCCAGCAGCCCTCCCGTGACAGGGAGCTCCTACGAGCAGTACTTC.

The chain joins TRBV7-2 to TRBJ2-1; TRBD2 matches at 14 bases. V lost 5 bases, J lost 9 bases, and 9 bases stayed unmatched. Germline CDR1 reads SGHTA; CDR2 reads FQGNSA. The CDR3 is 16 residues long. The CDR3: CASSLQTSGGGGEQFF. The CDR3 nucleotides are TGTGCCAGCAGCCTCCAGACTAGCGGGGGGGGCGGTGAGCAGTTCTTC.

DNA for the CDR3: TGTGCCAGCTCACCCCCGGGACAGGCGAACACTGAAGCTTTCTTT. It codes for CASSPPGQANTEAFF. The V and J genes are TRBV18 and TRBJ1-1; 8 nucleotides line up with TRBD1. Looked up from germline, CDR1 is KGHSH and CDR2 is LQKENI. This CDR3 comprises 15 residues. The junction had 4 bases not matched to a gene; V was cut back by 3 bases and J by 1 base.

The CDR3 region is CASSIGQGINEQFF. CDR3 DNA: TGTGCCAGTAGTATAGGTCAGGGAATAAATGAGCAGTTCTTC. The chain combines TRBV19 with TRBJ2-1; D is perhaps TRBD1 (5 bases). In germline, CDR1 is LNHDA, CDR2 SQIVND (reference sequence). This CDR3 has 14 residues. Trimming removed 1 base from V and 7 bases from J, with 11 bases in between.

The rearrangement links TRBV18 to TRBJ1-1; 8 nucleotides agree with TRBD1. Germline values: CDR1 KGHSH, CDR2 LQKENI. The CDR3 spans 14 residues. V trimming: 1 base; J trimming: 7 bases; junction bases outside the gene matches: 5. Written as DNA, the CDR3 is TGTGCCAGCTCACCACGTCAGGGGGCGGGTGAAGCTTTCTTT. Its translation is CASSPRQGAGEAFF.

The V gene is TRBV6-5, the J gene TRBJ1-1; possible D gene TRBD1, 6 bases. Trimming removed 8 bases from V and 5 bases from J, with 21 bases in between. Germline V CDR1 and CDR2: MNHEY, SVGAGI. This CDR3 is built from 15 residues. The CDR3 sequence: CASRAWNQGRTEAFF. Here the CDR3 DNA reads TGTGCCAGCCGGGCATGGAACCAGGGGCGGACTGAAGCTTTCTTT.

The rearrangement uses TRBV18 and TRBJ2-5; weak D call: TRBD2 (5 bases). The CDR3 consists of 14 residues. Germline V lookup: CDR1 KGHSH, CDR2 LQKENI. Trimming shortened V by 4 bases and J by 0 bases, and 9 bases separated the two germline ends. The CDR3 DNA reads as TGTGCCAGCTCACTAAGCGGCTACCAAGAGACCCAGTACTTC. Protein sequence: CASSLSGYQETQYF.

The V gene is TRBV18, the J gene TRBJ2-7; tentative D call: TRBD1 (6 bases). Germline V gene lookup returns CDR1 KGHSH and CDR2 LQKENI. The CDR3 length is 14 residues. Deletions cut 2 bases from V and 3 bases from J, with 11 bases between. CDR3 coding DNA: TGTGCCAGCTCACCATCAGGGGTGATCTACGAGCAGTACTTC. Amino acids: CASSPSGVIYEQYF. The full variable domain, completed using reference TRBV18 and TRBJ2-7, is NAGVMQNPRHLVRRRGQEARLRCSPMKGHSHVYWYRQLPEEGLKFMVYLQKENIIDESGMPKERFSAEFPKEGPSILRIQQVVRGDSAAYFCASSPSGVIYEQYFGPGTRLTVT.